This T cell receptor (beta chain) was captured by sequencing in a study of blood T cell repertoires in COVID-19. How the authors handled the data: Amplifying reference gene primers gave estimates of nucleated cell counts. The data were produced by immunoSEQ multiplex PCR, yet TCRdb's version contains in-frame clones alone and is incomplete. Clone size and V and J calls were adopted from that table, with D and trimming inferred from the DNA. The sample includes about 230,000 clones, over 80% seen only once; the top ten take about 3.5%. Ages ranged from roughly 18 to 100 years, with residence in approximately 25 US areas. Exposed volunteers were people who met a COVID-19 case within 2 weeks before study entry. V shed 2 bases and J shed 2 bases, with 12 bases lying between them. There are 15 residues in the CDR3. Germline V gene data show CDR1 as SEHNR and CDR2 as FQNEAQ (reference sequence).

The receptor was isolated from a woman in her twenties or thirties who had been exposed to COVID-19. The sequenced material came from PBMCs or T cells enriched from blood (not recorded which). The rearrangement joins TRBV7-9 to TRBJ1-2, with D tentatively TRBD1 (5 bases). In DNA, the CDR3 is TGTGCCAGCAGCTTAATCCCCCCAGGGAACTATGGCTACACCTTC. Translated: CASSLIPPGNYGYTF.